Reported below is one T cell receptor (beta chain). Its target is unknown. The entry originates in a study of T cells in Graves' hyperthyroidism and ophthalmopathy. Study at large: Sampling of peripheral blood happened at initial diagnosis, prior to any treatment.

In patients aged 18 to 65, hyperthyroidism was newly diagnosed, with duration under 2 months. Isolation of PBMCs was performed on 8.5 to 10 ml fresh peripheral blood. Amplification targeted TCR beta CDR3 regions from RNA transcripts. Primed by the HTBI set, a first-round RT-PCR was run on the TCR CDR3. TCRdb used MiXCR to reprocess the multiplex PCR reads, holding one entry per CDR3 protein. The repertoire consists of about 590,000 distinct CDR3 sequences, with approximately 14% occurring once and the leading ten covering roughly 6.6%. Trimming stripped 3 bases from V and 6 bases from J, with 26 bases between. The CDR3 runs to 19 residues. Germline lookup yields CDR1 MNHEY and CDR2 SMNVEV (reference sequence). Overall study findings and caveats: The blood repertoire included most of the expanded thyroid clonotypes above 0.001.

The chain combines TRBV27 with TRBJ2-2; D gene unclear. Specimen: blood. This clonotype was sampled from a woman aged 30 to 39 with Graves' hyperthyroidism. The CDR3 spells CASSLRPRGQSSFSGELFF. The CDR3 DNA is TGTGCCAGCAGTTTGCGACCCCGTGGGCAGTCCTCTTTCTCCGGGGAGCTGTTTTTT.